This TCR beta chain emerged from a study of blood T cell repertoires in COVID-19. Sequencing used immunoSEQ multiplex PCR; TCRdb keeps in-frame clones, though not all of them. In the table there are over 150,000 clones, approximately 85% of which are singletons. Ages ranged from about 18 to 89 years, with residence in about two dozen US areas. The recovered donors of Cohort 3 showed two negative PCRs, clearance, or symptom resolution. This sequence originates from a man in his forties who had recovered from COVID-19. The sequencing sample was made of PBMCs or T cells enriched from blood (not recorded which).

CDR3 sequence reads: CASSLVTDSPYGYTF. The CDR3 bases are TGCGCCAGCAGCTTGGTAACTGACAGCCCCTATGGCTACACCTTC. This rearrangement joins TRBV5-1 to TRBJ1-2; possible D gene TRBD1, 5 bases. Trimming took 0 bases from V and 4 from J, leaving 13 bases between them. The CDR3 has 15 amino acids. The germline V gene has CDR1 SGHRS and CDR2 YFSETQ. The complete variable domain, with remaining parts taken from reference TRBV5-1 and TRBJ1-2, reads KAGVTQTPRYLIKTRGQQVTLSCSPISGHRSVSWYQQTPGQGLQFLFEYFSETQRNKGNFPGRFSGRQFSNSRSEMNVSTLELGDSALYLCASSLVTDSPYGYTFGSGTRLTVV.